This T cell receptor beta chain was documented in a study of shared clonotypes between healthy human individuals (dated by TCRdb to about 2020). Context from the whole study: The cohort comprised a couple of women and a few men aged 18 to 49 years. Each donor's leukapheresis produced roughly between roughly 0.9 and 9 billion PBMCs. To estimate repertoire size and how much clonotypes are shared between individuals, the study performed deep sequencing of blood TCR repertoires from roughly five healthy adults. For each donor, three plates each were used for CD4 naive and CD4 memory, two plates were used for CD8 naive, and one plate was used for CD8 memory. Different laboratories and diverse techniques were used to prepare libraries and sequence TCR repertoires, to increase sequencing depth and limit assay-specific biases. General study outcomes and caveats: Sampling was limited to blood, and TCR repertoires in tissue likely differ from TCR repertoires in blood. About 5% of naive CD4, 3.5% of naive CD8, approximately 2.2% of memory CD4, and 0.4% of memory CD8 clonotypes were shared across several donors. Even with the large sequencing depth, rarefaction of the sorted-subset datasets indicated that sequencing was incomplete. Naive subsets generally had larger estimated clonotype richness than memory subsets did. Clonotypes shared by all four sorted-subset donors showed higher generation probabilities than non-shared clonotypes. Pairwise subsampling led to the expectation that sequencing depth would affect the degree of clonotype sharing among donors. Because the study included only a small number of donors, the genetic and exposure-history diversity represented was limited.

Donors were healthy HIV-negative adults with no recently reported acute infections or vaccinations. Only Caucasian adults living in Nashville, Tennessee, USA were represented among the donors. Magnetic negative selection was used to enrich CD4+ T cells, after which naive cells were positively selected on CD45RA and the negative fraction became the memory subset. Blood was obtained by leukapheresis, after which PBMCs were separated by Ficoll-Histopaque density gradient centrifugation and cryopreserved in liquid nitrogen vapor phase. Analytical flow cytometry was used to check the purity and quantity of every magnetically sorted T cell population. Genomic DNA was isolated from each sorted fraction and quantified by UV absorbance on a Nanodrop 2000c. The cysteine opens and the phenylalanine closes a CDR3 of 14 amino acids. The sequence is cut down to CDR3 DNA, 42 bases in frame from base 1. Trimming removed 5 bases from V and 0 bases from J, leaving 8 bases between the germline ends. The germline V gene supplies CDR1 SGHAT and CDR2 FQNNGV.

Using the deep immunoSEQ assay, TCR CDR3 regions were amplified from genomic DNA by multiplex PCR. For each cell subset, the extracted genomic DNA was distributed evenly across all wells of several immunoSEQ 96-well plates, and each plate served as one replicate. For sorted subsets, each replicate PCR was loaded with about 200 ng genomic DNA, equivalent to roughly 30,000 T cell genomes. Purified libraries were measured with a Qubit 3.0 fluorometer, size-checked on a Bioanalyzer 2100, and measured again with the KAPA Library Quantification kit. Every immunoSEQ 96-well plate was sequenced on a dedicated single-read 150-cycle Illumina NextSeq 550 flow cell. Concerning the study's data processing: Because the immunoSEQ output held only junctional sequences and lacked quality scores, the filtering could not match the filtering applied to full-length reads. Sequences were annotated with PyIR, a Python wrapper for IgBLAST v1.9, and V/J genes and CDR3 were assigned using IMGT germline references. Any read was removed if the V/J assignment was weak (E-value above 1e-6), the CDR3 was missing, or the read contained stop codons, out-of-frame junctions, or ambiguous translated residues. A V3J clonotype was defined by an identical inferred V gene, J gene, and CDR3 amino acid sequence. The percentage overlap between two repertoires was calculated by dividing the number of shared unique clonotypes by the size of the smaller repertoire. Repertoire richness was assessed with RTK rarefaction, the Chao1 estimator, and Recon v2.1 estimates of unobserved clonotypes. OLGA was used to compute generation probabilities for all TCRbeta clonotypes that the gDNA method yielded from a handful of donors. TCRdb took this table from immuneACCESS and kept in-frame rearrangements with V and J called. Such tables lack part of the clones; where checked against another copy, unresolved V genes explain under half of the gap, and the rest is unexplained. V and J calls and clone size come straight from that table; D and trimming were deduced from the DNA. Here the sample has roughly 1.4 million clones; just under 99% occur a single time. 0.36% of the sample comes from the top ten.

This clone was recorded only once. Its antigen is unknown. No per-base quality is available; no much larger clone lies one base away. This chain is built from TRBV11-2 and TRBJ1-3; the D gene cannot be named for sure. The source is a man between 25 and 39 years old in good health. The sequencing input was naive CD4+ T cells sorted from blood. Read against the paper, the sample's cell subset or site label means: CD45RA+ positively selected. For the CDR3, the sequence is CASSPGGSGNTIYF. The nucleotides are TGTGCCAGCAGCCCCGGTGGCTCTGGAAACACCATATATTTT.